This passage covers 25 T cell receptor beta chains from one sample sequenced in a study of cytomegalovirus exposure and HLA in healthy donors. This PCR relied on a set of 60 Vbeta primers and 13 Jbeta primers. Profiling relied on immunoSEQ multiplex PCR, and the TCRdb table lists in-frame clones only, not all of them. The sample shows more than 150,000 clones, roughly 82% of them seen only once. The sample consisted of PBMCs. The receptors shown here come from a woman between 50 and 59 years old in good health and CMV-seropositive.

The chain joins TRBV27 to TRBJ1-5, with D perhaps TRBD1 (5 bases). With 5 bases removed from V and 0 bases from J, the gap between germline ends came to 11 bases. Germline loops: CDR1 MNHEY, CDR2 SMNVEV (reference sequence). The CDR3 covers 15 residues. CDR3 nucleotides: TGTGCCAGCAGTCGGGGGAGGGCTAGCAATCAGCCCCAGCATTTT. Translating it yields CASSRGRASNQPQHF.

This chain uses TRBV2 with TRBJ2-1, with D maybe TRBD1 (5 bases). Per the germline V gene, CDR1 is SNHLY and CDR2 is FYNNEI. Between the trimmed V and J ends, which lost 6 bases and 6 bases, there was a span of 9 bases. This CDR3 spans 12 amino acids. CDR3 region: CASRAGSNEQFF. CDR3 sequence (DNA): TGTGCCAGCAGGGCAGGGTCCAATGAGCAGTTCTTC.

The gene calls are TRBV7-8 and TRBJ2-7; 7 bases align to TRBD1. The length of the CDR3 is 16 residues. Germline-derived CDR1 and CDR2 are SGHVS and FQNEAQ. With V trimmed by 1 base and J by 2 bases, 8 bases remained unmatched. CDR3: CASSLGSTGVTYEQYF. CDR3 DNA sequence: TGTGCCAGCAGCTTAGGTTCAACAGGGGTGACCTACGAGCAGTACTTC.

The V gene is TRBV5-1, the J gene TRBJ2-1; 11 bases agree with TRBD2. Germline V gene sequence: CDR1 SGHRS, CDR2 YFSETQ. The CDR3 extends over 15 amino acids. The ends lost 5 bases at V and 7 bases at J; junction bases unmatched: 8. The CDR3 protein is CASRLAGDPRNEQFF. The DNA for the CDR3 is TGCGCCAGCAGACTAGCGGGGGACCCTAGGAATGAGCAGTTCTTC.

The chain employs TRBV5-1 and TRBJ1-2; weak D call: TRBD1 (5 bases). Germline V lookup: CDR1 SGHRS, CDR2 YFSETQ. Trimming took 2 bases from V and 0 from J, leaving 5 bases between them. This CDR3 comprises 13 residues. Here the CDR3 reads CASSLQANYGYTF. CDR3 DNA sequence: TGCGCCAGCAGCTTACAGGCTAACTATGGCTACACCTTC.

The chain uses TRBV9 and TRBJ2-7; 8 bases match TRBD2. The trim removed 3 bases at V and 3 bases at J, leaving 5 bases unmatched. This CDR3 region has 14 residues. CDR1 is SGDLS, CDR2 YYNGEE, per germline. The CDR3 nucleotides read TGTGCCAGCAGCGCCGGGGGGGCTAACTACGAGCAGTACTTC. This gives the protein CASSAGGANYEQYF. Complete variable domain (other parts from reference TRBV9 and TRBJ2-7): DSGVTQTPKHLITATGQRVTLRCSPRSGDLSVYWYQQSLDQGLQFLIQYYNGEERAKGNILERFSAQQFPDLHSELNLSSLELGDSALYFCASSAGGANYEQYFGPGTRLTVT.

The genes are TRBV21-1 and TRBJ2-3; no DNA check was done on the table's D call, TRBD1. TRBV21-1 is marked as a pseudogene. The CDR3 loop spans 17 amino acids. The CDR3 nucleotides are TGTGCCAGCAGCAAAGACCCGCAGGAACAGCGCACAGATACGCAGTATTTT. Its translation: CASSKDPQEQRTDTQYF.

The chain employs TRBV6-5 and TRBJ1-4; D is possibly TRBD1 (5 bases). V was clipped by 7 bases and J by 6 bases, with 12 bases between them. The CDR3 totals 13 residues. CDR1 MNHEY and CDR2 SVGAGI come from the germline V gene. CDR3 residues: CASTLRVDEKLFF. The CDR3 region has the DNA TGTGCCAGCACCCTCAGGGTTGATGAAAAACTGTTTTTT.

Comment on this clone: This CDR3 is also generated by other DNA sequences in the sample. The J gene is TRBJ2-7, the V gene TRBV7-9, with D unresolved. V was shortened by 4 bases and J by 3 bases, with 4 bases between the two germline ends. Germline CDR1 SEHNR, CDR2 FQNEAQ (reference sequence). The CDR3 has 11 residues. This CDR3 reads CASSSNYEQYF. CDR3 in DNA: TGTGCCAGCAGCTCTAACTACGAGCAGTACTTC.

V is TRBV5-1 and J is TRBJ2-2; D is uncertain. Germline CDR1 SGHRS, CDR2 YFSETQ. With 0 bases removed from V and 6 bases from J, the gap between germline ends came to 9 bases. The CDR3 is made up of 14 amino acids. This CDR3 is CASSLVSGPGELFF. CDR3 nucleotides: TGCGCCAGCAGCTTGGTGTCAGGCCCCGGGGAGCTGTTTTTT.

About this clone: Different DNA sequences within this sample yield the same CDR3. The chain couples TRBV18 to TRBJ1-2; D is unclear. Germline-derived CDR1 and CDR2 are KGHSH and LQKENI. This CDR3 comprises 13 residues. Trimming removed 2 bases from V and 1 base from J, with 5 bases in between. CDR3 residues: CASSPGSNYGYTF. DNA for the CDR3: TGTGCCAGCTCACCAGGCAGTAACTATGGCTACACCTTC. The variable domain in full, completed from reference TRBV18 and TRBJ1-2, reads NAGVMQNPRHLVRRRGQEARLRCSPMKGHSHVYWYRQLPEEGLKFMVYLQKENIIDESGMPKERFSAEFPKEGPSILRIQQVVRGDSAAYFCASSPGSNYGYTFGSGTRLTVV.

The V and J genes are TRBV6-1 and TRBJ2-7; 7 positions match TRBD1. The ends lost 4 bases at V and 3 bases at J; junction bases unmatched: 6. Germline values: CDR1 MNHNS, CDR2 SASEGT. The CDR3 has 14 residues. The CDR3 nucleotides are TGTGCCAGCAGTGCTTACCGGGACAGCTACGAGCAGTACTTC. Its protein product is CASSAYRDSYEQYF.

The chain is built from TRBV5-1 and TRBJ2-7, with D maybe TRBD2 (6 bases). There are 15 residues in the CDR3. V was shortened by 5 bases and J by 2 bases, with 17 bases between the two germline ends. CDR1 and CDR2 from the germline V gene are SGHRS and YFSETQ. CDR3 nucleotides: TGCGCCAGCAGTATCACCGGGACTGATCCCTACGAGCAGTACTTC. Protein sequence: CASSITGTDPYEQYF.

V gene TRBV10-3 combines with J gene TRBJ1-1, with D tentatively TRBD1 (6 bases). This CDR3 has 13 residues. Trimming pared 7 bases from V and 4 bases from J, leaving 13 bases between. Per germline, CDR1 ENHRY and CDR2 SYGVKD. The chain's CDR3 is CAIKGGGATEAFF. CDR3 DNA sequence: TGTGCCATCAAAGGCGGGGGGGCCACTGAAGCTTTCTTT.

This clone was seen a single time. The chain employs TRBV5-1 and TRBJ2-3; 8 bases are a match to TRBD2. CDR1 and CDR2 (germline): SGHRS, YFSETQ. The trim removed 0 bases at V and 5 bases at J, leaving 5 bases unmatched. This CDR3 spans 15 amino acids. CDR3 nucleotide sequence: TGCGCCAGCAGCTTGGGCCGGGGGGGGAGAGATACGCAGTATTTT. Translating it yields CASSLGRGGRDTQYF.

This chain connects TRBV9 to TRBJ2-1, with a tentative D call TRBD1 (7 bases). The length of the CDR3 is 14 residues. Trimming removed 4 bases from V and 5 bases from J, with 13 bases in between. Germline CDR1 reads SGDLS; CDR2 reads YYNGEE. The CDR3 DNA reads TGTGCCAGCAGCTCAGGGGGGCGAAACAATGAGCAGTTCTTC. It encodes CASSSGGRNNEQFF.

The chain carries TRBV7-8 and TRBJ2-7, with TRBD1 matching over 9 bases. The CDR3 has 15 amino acids. Germline V gene sequence: CDR1 SGHVS, CDR2 FQNEAQ. The J segment lost 2 bases and the V segment lost 4 bases, leaving 6 bases of the junction unmatched. CDR3 amino acids: CASSSPGQGTYEQYF. The CDR3 coding sequence is TGTGCCAGCAGCTCACCGGGACAGGGAACCTACGAGCAGTACTTC.

The V gene is TRBV2, the J gene TRBJ2-2, with D possibly TRBD1 on 5 matching bases. The germline V and J ends were trimmed by 2 bases and 5 bases, with 12 bases remaining between them. This CDR3 comprises 15 residues. Germline CDR1 and CDR2: SNHLY and FYNNEI. DNA of the CDR3: TGTGCCAGCAGTGAAATCAGGGTGGGGACCGGGGAGCTGTTTTTT. This sequence encodes CASSEIRVGTGELFF. The entire variable domain, with the rest obtained from reference TRBV2 and TRBJ2-2, is as follows: EPEVTQTPSHQVTQMGQEVILRCVPISNHLYFYWYRQILGQKVEFLVSFYNNEISEKSEIFDDQFSVERPDGSNFTLKIRSTKLEDSAMYFCASSEIRVGTGELFFGEGSRLTVL.

DNA for the CDR3: TGTGCCAGCAGCCAAGACAGACTCGCTCCGGCTTTCTTT. Its protein is CASSQDRLAPAFF. The chain couples TRBV14 to TRBJ1-1; no clear D. V was pared by 0 bases and J by 11 bases, with 13 bases between. The CDR3 sequence is 13 residues long. Germline V gene sequence: CDR1 SGHDN, CDR2 FVKESK.

The rearrangement uses TRBV6-1 and TRBJ2-7; weak D call: TRBD2 (5 bases). CDR1 is MNHNS and CDR2 is SASEGT in the germline V gene. V was clipped by 3 bases and J by 6 bases, with 15 bases between them. CDR3 size: 14 residues. CDR3 protein: CASSEFEGSLEQYF. In DNA form, the CDR3 reads TGTGCCAGCAGTGAGTTTGAGGGATCGCTCGAGCAGTACTTC.

This clone came up once. This chain joins TRBV29-1 and TRBJ2-7; TRBD1 matches 8 bases. Germline-derived CDR1 and CDR2 are SQVTM and ANQGSEA. CDR3 length: 16 amino acids. V lost 2 bases, J lost 3 bases, and 12 bases stayed unmatched. The CDR3 sequence: CSVEIPLGQVNYEQYF. In DNA form, the CDR3 reads TGCAGCGTTGAAATCCCCCTGGGACAGGTTAACTACGAGCAGTACTTC.

The chain links TRBV7-9 to TRBJ2-7; D is unresolved. This CDR3 is built from 12 residues. Trimming shortened V by 5 bases and J by 4 bases, and 9 bases separated the two germline ends. CDR1 is SEHNR, CDR2 FQNEAQ, per germline (reference sequence). CDR3 DNA sequence: TGTGCCAGCAGCAACGAAGAGTACGAGCAGTACTTC. Amino acid sequence: CASSNEEYEQYF.

The chain carries TRBV5-1 and TRBJ2-4; TRBD2 aligns across 10 bases. This CDR3 contains 16 residues. CDR1 SGHRS and CDR2 YFSETQ come from the germline V gene. V gave up 0 bases and J gave up 1 base; unmatched junction bases: 1. The CDR3 protein is CASSLGSGGAKNIQYF. CDR3 bases: TGCGCCAGCAGCTTGGGTAGCGGGGGGGCCAAAAACATTCAGTACTTC.

The genes are TRBV2 and TRBJ2-2, with D perhaps TRBD2 (5 bases). The germline CDR1 and CDR2 sequences are SNHLY and FYNNEI. Trimming took 4 bases from V and 6 from J, leaving 9 bases between them. This CDR3 is 13 amino acids long. The CDR3, as DNA: TGTGCCAGCAGTGCGGGGATGCCCGGGGAGCTGTTTTTT. This sequence encodes CASSAGMPGELFF. The complete variable domain, with remaining parts taken from reference TRBV2 and TRBJ2-2, reads EPEVTQTPSHQVTQMGQEVILRCVPISNHLYFYWYRQILGQKVEFLVSFYNNEISEKSEIFDDQFSVERPDGSNFTLKIRSTKLEDSAMYFCASSAGMPGELFFGEGSRLTVL.

The rearrangement uses TRBV6-5 and TRBJ2-7; D might be TRBD1 (5 bases). The germline V gene has CDR1 MNHEY and CDR2 SVGAGI. V lost 4 bases, J lost 2 bases, and 18 bases lay in between. The CDR3 has 16 residues. The CDR3 here is CASSFDHLRAPYEQYF. DNA of the CDR3: TGTGCCAGCAGTTTTGACCACCTCAGGGCCCCCTACGAGCAGTACTTC.